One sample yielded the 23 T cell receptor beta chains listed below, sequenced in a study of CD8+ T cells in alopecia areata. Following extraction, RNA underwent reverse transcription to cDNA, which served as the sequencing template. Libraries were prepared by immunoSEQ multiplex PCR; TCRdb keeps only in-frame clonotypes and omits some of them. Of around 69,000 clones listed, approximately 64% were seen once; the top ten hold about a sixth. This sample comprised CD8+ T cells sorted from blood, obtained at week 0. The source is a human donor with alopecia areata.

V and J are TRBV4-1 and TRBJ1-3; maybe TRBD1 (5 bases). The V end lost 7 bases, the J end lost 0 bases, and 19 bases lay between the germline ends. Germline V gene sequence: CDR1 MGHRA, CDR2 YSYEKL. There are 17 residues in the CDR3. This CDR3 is CASTPGVGDLSGNTIYF. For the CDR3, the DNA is TGCGCCAGCACCCCGGGGGTTGGAGACCTCTCTGGAAACACCATATATTTT.

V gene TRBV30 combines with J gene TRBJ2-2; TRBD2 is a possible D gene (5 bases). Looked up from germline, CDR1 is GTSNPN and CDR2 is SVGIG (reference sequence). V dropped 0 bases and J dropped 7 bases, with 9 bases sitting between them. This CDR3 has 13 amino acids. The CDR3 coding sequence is TGTGCCTGGAGTGTAACCGGGATCGGGGAGCTGTTTTTT. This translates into CAWSVTGIGELFF.

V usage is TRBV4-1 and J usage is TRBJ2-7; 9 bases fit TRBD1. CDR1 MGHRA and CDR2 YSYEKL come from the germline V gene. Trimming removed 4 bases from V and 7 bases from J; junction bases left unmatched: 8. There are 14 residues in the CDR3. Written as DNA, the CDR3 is TGCGCCAGCAGCCGCACCGGGACAGGGAGGGAGCAGTACTTC. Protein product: CASSRTGTGREQYF.

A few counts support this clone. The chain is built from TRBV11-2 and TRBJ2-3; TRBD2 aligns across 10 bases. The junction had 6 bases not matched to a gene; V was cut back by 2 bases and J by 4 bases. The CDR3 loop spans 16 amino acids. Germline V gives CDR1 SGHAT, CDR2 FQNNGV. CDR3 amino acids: CASSLPPSGGADTQYF. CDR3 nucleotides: TGTGCCAGCAGCTTACCCCCCAGCGGGGGGGCAGATACGCAGTATTTT.

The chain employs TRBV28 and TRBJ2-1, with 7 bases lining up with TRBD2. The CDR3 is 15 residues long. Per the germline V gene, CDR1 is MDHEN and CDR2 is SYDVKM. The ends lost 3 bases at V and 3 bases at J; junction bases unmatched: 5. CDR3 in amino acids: CASSFASGDYNEQFF. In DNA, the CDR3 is TGTGCCAGCAGTTTTGCAAGCGGGGACTACAATGAGCAGTTCTTC.

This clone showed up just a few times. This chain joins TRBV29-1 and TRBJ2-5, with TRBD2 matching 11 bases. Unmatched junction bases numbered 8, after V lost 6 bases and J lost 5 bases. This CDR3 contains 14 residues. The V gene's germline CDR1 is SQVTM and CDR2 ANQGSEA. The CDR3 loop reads CSVDSGRARETQYF. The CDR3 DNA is TGCAGCGTAGATAGCGGGAGGGCCCGGGAGACCCAGTACTTC.

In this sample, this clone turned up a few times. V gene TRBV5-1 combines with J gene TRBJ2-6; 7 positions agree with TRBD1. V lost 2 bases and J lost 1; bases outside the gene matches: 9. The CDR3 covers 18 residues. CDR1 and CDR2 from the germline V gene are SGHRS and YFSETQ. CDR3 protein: CASSFLGQSGSGANVLTF. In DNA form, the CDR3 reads TGCGCCAGCAGCTTTCTGGGACAGTCGGGATCTGGGGCCAACGTCCTGACTTTC.

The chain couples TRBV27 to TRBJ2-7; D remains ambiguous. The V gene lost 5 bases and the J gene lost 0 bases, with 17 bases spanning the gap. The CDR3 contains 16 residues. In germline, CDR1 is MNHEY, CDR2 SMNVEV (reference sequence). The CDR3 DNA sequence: TGTGCCAGCAGTAGGAAGACGGCCGCGAGCTCCTACGAGCAGTACTTC. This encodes CASSRKTAASSYEQYF.

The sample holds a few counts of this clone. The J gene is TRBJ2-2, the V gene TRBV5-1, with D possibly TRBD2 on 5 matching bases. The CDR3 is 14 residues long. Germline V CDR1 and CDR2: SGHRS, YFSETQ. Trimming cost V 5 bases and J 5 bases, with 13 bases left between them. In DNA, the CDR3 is TGCGCCAGCAGAGCGCGGGCCTCTACCGGGGAGCTGTTTTTT. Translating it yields CASRARASTGELFF.

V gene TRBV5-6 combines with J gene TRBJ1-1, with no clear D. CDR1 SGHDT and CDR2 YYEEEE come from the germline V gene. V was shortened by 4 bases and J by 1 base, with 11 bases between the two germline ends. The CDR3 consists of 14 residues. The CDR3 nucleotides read TGTGCCAGCAGCATGGGAATACGGAACACTGAAGCTTTCTTT. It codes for CASSMGIRNTEAFF.

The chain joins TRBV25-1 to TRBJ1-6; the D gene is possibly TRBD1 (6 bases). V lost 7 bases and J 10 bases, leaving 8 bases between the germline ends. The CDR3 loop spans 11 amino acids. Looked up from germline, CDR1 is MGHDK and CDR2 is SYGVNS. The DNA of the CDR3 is TGTGCCAGCACAGGGGAGTCACCCCTCCACTTT. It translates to CASTGESPLHF. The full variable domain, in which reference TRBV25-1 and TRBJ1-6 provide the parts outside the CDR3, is EADIYQTPRYLVIGTGKKITLECSQTMGHDKMYWYQQDPGMELHLIHYSYGVNSTEKGDLSSESTVSRIRTEHFPLTLESARPSHTSQYLCASTGESPLHFGNGTRLTVT.

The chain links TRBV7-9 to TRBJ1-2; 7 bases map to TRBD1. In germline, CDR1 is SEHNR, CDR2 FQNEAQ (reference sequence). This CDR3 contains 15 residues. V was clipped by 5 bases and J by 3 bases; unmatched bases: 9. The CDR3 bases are TGTGCCAGCAGCCCAAGCTTACAGGGGTACTATGGCTACACCTTC. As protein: CASSPSLQGYYGYTF.

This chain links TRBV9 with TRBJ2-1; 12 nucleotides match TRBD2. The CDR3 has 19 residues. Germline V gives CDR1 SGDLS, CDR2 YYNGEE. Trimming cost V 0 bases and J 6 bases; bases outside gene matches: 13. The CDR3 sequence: CASSVGLASGRATSNEQFF. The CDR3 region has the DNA TGTGCCAGCAGCGTAGGATTGGCTAGCGGGAGGGCTACTTCCAATGAGCAGTTCTTC.

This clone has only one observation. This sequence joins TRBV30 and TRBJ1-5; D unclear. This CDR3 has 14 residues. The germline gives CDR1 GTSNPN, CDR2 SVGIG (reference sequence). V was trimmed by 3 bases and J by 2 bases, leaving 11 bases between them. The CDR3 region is CAWSEGQGNQPQHF. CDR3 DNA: TGTGCCTGGAGCGAAGGGCAGGGCAATCAGCCCCAGCATTTT.

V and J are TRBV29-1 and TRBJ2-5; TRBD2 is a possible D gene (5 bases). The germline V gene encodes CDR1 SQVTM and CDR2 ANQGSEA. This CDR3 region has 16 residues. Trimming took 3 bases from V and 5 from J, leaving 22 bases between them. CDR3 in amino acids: CSVDLRMDPGGETQYF. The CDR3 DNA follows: TGCAGCGTTGACTTACGCATGGACCCCGGCGGGGAGACCCAGTACTTC.

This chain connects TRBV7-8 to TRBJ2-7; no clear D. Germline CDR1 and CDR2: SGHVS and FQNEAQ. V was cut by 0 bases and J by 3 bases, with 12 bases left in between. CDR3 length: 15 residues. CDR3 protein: CASSLAGVEFYEQYF. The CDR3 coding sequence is TGTGCCAGCAGCTTAGCTGGGGTTGAGTTCTACGAGCAGTACTTC.

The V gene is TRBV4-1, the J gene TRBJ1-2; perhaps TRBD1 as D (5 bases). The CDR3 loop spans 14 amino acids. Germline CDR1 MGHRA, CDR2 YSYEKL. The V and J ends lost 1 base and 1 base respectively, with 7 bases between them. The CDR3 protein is CASSQGQLNYGYTF. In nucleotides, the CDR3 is TGCGCCAGCAGCCAAGGACAGCTTAACTATGGCTACACCTTC.

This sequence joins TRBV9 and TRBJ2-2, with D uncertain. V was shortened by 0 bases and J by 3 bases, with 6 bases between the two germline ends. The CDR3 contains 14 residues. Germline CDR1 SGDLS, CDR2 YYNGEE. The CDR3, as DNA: TGTGCCAGCAGCGTAGGCTTATACACCGGGGAGCTGTTTTTT. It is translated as CASSVGLYTGELFF.

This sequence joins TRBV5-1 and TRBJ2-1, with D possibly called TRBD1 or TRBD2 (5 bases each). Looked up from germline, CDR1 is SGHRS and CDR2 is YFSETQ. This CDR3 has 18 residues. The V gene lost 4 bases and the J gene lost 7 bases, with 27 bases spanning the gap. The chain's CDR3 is CASSHPPLSGTSKNEQFF. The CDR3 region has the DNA TGCGCCAGCAGCCACCCGCCCCTCTCGGGGACCTCCAAAAATGAGCAGTTCTTC.

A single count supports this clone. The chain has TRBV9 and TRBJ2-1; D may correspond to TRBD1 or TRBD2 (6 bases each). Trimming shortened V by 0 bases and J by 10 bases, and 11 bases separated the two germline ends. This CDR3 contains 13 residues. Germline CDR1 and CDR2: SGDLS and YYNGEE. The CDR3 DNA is TGTGCCAGCAGCGTAGCGGGGGCCGGGGAGCAGTTCTTC. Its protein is CASSVAGAGEQFF. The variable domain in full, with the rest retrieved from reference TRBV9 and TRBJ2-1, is DSGVTQTPKHLITATGQRVTLRCSPRSGDLSVYWYQQSLDQGLQFLIQYYNGEERAKGNILERFSAQQFPDLHSELNLSSLELGDSALYFCASSVAGAGEQFFGPGTRLTVL.

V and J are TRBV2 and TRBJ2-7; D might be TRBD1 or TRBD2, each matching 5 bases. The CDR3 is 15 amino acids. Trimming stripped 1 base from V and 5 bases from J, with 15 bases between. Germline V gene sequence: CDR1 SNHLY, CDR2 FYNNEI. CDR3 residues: CASSEDAGTADEQYF. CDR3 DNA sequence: TGTGCCAGCAGTGAAGATGCAGGGACCGCCGACGAGCAGTACTTC.

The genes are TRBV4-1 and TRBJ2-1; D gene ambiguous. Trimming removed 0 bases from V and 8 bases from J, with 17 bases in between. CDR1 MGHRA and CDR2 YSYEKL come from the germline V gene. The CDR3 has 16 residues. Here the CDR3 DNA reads TGCGCCAGCAGCCAAGATTTCAGCGTTTGGTCCGATGAGCAGTTCTTC. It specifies CASSQDFSVWSDEQFF.

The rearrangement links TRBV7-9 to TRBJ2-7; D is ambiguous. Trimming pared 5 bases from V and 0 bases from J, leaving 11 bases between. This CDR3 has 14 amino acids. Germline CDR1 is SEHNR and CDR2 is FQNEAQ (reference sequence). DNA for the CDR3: TGTGCCAGCAGCCAAAGCGTGAGCTCCTACGAGCAGTACTTC. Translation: CASSQSVSSYEQYF.